This T cell receptor beta chain is drawn from a study of shared clonotypes between healthy human individuals. At the level of the study: The study used three CD4 naive, three CD4 memory, two CD8 naive and one CD8 memory plate per donor. Regarding the study as a whole: Researchers sampled only blood; tissue repertoires likely differ. Generally, naive subsets (rather than memory subsets) showed larger estimated richness. What rarefaction showed was incomplete sorted-subset sequencing despite large depth.

The protocol was immunoSEQ multiplex PCR, while the TCRdb copy is restricted to in-frame clones and leaves out a portion. The sample comprises 2,500,000 or so clones, roughly nine tenths of which are singletons, and about 0.13% rests with the top ten. CDR1 and CDR2 (germline): MNHNS, SASEGT. There are 13 residues in the CDR3. As to this clone: Its antigen remains unknown. Relative to the germline gene, one junction end is altered; a read error may explain this.

The rearrangement uses TRBV6-1 and TRBJ1-2; the D is unclear. The TCR comes from a man aged 18 to 29 in good health. The material sequenced was naive CD4+ T cells sorted from blood. Noted subset: CD45RA+ positively selected. The CDR3 DNA follows: TGTGCCAGCAGTGAAGCGGGCCTCTATAGCTACACCTTC. This translates into CASSEAGLYSYTF.